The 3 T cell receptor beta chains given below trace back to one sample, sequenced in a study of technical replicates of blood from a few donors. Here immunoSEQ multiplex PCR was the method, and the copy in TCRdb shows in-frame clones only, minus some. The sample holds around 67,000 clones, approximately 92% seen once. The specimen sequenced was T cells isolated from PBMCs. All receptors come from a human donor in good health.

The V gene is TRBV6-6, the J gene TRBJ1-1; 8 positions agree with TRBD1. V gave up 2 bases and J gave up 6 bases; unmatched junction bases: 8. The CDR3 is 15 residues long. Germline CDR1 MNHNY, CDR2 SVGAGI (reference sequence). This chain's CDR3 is CASSYGQGRSPEAFF. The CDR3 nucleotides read TGTGCCAGCAGTTACGGACAGGGAAGATCACCTGAAGCTTTCTTT.

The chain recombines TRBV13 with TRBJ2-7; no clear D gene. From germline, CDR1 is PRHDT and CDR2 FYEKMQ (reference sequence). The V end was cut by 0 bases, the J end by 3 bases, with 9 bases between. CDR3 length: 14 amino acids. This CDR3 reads CASSLGNSVYEQYF. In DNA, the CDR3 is TGTGCCAGCAGCTTAGGGAACAGTGTCTACGAGCAGTACTTC.

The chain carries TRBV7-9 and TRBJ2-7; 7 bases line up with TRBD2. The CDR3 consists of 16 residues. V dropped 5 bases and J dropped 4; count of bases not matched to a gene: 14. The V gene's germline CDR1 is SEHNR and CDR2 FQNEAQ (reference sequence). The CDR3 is CASSPGQGLYFYEQYF. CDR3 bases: TGTGCCAGCAGCCCGGGGCAGGGACTATACTTTTACGAGCAGTACTTC.